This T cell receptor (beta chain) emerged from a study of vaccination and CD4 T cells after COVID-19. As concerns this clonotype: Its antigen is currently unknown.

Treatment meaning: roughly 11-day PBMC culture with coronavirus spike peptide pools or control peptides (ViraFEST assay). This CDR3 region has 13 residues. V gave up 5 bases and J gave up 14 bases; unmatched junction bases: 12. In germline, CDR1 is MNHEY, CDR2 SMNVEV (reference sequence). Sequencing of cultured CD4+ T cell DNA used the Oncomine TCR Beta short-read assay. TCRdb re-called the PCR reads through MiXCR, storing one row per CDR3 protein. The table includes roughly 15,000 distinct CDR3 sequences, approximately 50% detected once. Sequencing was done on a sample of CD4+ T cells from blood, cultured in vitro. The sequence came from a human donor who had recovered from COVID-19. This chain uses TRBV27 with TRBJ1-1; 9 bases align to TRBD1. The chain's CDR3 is CASSPRGQGRCFF. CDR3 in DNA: TGTGCCAGCAGTCCGCGAGGACAGGGGAGGTGCTTCTTT.